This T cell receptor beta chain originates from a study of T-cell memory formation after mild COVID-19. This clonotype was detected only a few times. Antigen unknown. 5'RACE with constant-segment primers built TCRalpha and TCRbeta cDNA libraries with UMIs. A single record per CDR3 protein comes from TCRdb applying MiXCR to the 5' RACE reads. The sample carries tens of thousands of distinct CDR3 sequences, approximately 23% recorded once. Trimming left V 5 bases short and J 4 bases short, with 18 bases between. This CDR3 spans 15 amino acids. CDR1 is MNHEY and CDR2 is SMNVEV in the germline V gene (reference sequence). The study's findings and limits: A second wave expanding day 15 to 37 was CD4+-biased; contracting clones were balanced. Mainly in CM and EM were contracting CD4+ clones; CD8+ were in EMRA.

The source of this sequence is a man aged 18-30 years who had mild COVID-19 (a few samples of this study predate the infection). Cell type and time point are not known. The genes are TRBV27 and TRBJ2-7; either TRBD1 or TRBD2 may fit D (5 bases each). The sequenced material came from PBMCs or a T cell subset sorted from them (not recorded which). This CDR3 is CASSGGASPEYEQYF. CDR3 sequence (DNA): TGTGCCAGCAGTGGGGGAGCTTCACCGGAATACGAGCAGTACTTC.